This T cell receptor beta chain comes out of a study of blood T cell repertoires in COVID-19. Looking at the study overall: From the United States, Italy and Spain came samples of acute and convalescent COVID-19. Sources were T cells, B-cell-depleted T cells, or PBMCs; the material itself was cDNA or gDNA.

Under the authors' procedure: For nucleated cells, counts were estimated from reference gene primer amplification. The protocol was immunoSEQ multiplex PCR, while the TCRdb copy is restricted to in-frame clones and leaves out a portion. V and J calls and clone size are as listed in that table; D and trimming were resolved from the DNA. The sample lists 85,000 to 120,000 clones; 84% were seen once. Comments on this clone: Other DNA sequences in this sample translate to the same CDR3.

Trimming pared 3 bases from V and 2 bases from J, leaving 7 bases between. The CDR3 spans 13 residues. Germline CDR1 reads SGHTA; CDR2 reads FQGNSA. The rearrangement links TRBV7-2 to TRBJ1-1, with D hard to call. The source is a human donor in a cohort sampled during active COVID-19. The specimen was peripheral blood. The CDR3 protein is CASSFSDNTEAFF. Here the CDR3 DNA reads TGTGCCAGCAGCTTCTCAGATAACACTGAAGCTTTCTTT.